A selection of T cell receptor beta chains follows, all from one sample in a study of T cells in localized non-small cell lung cancer. Profiled with immunoSEQ multiplex PCR; TCRdb holds only in-frame clones, not every one. This sample has around 28,000 clones, with around 90% found just once. The specimen was peripheral blood, collected before any cancer treatment. Every receptor here comes from a woman between 18 and 55 years old with stage I lung adenocarcinoma. Both conserved end residues are part of each CDR3. The D gene is left open where the match is weak. The size of a clone is reported for some rows only, either as once, few or many, or as a class for expanded clones.

V gene: TRBV5-6
CDR3 length: 16
J gene: TRBJ2-3
clone size: -
D gene: -
CDR3 protein: CASTSPLKTTLDTQYF
CDR3 DNA: TGTGCCAGCACGTCACCTCTCAAGACGACTTTAGATACGCAGTATTTT

V gene: TRBV7-8
CDR3 length: 15
J gene: TRBJ2-7
clone size: -
D gene: -
CDR3 protein: CASSQQTGEGYEQYF
CDR3 DNA: TGTGCCAGCAGTCAACAGACAGGAGAGGGTTACGAGCAGTACTTC

V gene: TRBV6-6
CDR3 length: 15
J gene: TRBJ1-1
clone size: -
D gene: -
CDR3 protein: CASRSPRGTNTEAFF
CDR3 DNA: TGTGCCAGCAGGTCCCCCAGGGGAACAAACACTGAAGCTTTCTTT

V gene: TRBV11-3
CDR3 length: 16
J gene: TRBJ2-3
clone size: -
D gene: -
CDR3 protein: CASSSPSGFSADTQYF
CDR3 DNA: TGTGCCAGCAGCTCTCCCTCAGGCTTCTCGGCAGATACGCAGTATTTT

V gene: TRBV7-2
CDR3 length: 15
J gene: TRBJ2-3
clone size: once
D gene: TRBD2
CDR3 protein: CASSLAASGTDTQYF
CDR3 DNA: TGTGCCAGCAGCTTAGCGGCTAGCGGTACAGATACGCAGTATTTT

V gene: TRBV7-8
CDR3 length: 15
J gene: TRBJ1-5
clone size: -
D gene: -
CDR3 protein: CASSLARTADQPQHF
CDR3 DNA: TGTGCCAGCAGCTTAGCGCGGACAGCGGACCAGCCCCAGCATTTT

V gene: TRBV28
CDR3 length: 14
J gene: TRBJ1-5
clone size: few
D gene: -
CDR3 protein: CASSPDSPNQPQHF
CDR3 DNA: TGTGCCAGCAGTCCGGACAGTCCCAATCAGCCCCAGCATTTT

V gene: TRBV28
CDR3 length: 14
J gene: TRBJ2-7
clone size: -
D gene: -
CDR3 protein: CASSSARGSYEQYF
CDR3 DNA: TGTGCCAGCAGTTCTGCCCGGGGTTCCTACGAGCAGTACTTC

V gene: TRBV6-4
CDR3 length: 13
J gene: TRBJ2-3
clone size: -
D gene: TRBD2
CDR3 protein: CASSGSETDTQYF
CDR3 DNA: TGTGCCAGTAGCGGGAGTGAAACAGATACGCAGTATTTT

V gene: TRBV7-2
CDR3 length: 12
J gene: TRBJ2-3
clone size: -
D gene: -
CDR3 protein: CAGSLGSDTQYF
CDR3 DNA: TGTGCCGGCAGCTTAGGTTCAGATACGCAGTATTTT

V gene: TRBV11-3
CDR3 length: 14
J gene: TRBJ2-4
clone size: once
D gene: TRBD1
CDR3 protein: CASSFIQGANIQYF
CDR3 DNA: TGTGCCAGCAGCTTTATACAGGGGGCGAACATTCAGTACTTC

V gene: TRBV5-4
CDR3 length: 14
J gene: TRBJ1-2
clone size: -
D gene: -
CDR3 protein: CASSLDSGVAGYTF
CDR3 DNA: TGTGCCAGCAGCTTGGATTCGGGGGTAGCGGGCTACACCTTC

V gene: TRBV13
CDR3 length: 14
J gene: TRBJ1-5
clone size: -
D gene: -
CDR3 protein: CASSFGPSNQPQHF
CDR3 DNA: TGTGCCAGCAGCTTCGGTCCTAGCAATCAGCCCCAGCATTTT

V gene: TRBV30
CDR3 length: 13
J gene: TRBJ2-7
clone size: -
D gene: -
CDR3 protein: CAWSVQRNYEQYF
CDR3 DNA: TGTGCCTGGAGTGTCCAAAGGAATTACGAGCAGTACTTC

V gene: TRBV7-2
CDR3 length: 13
J gene: TRBJ2-7
clone size: -
D gene: -
CDR3 protein: CASSLSSIYEQYF
CDR3 DNA: TGCGCCAGCAGCTTAAGTAGCATCTACGAGCAGTACTTC

V gene: TRBV6-1
CDR3 length: 17
J gene: TRBJ2-5
clone size: few
D gene: -
CDR3 protein: CASSEGWKNKRGETQYF
CDR3 DNA: TGTGCCAGCAGTGAGGGTTGGAAGAACAAGCGTGGAGAGACCCAGTACTTC

V gene: TRBV30
CDR3 length: 20
J gene: TRBJ2-4
clone size: few
D gene: TRBD2
CDR3 protein: CAWSSRTSGPSALAKNIQYF
CDR3 DNA: TGTGCCTGGAGTTCTAGGACTAGCGGCCCGTCAGCTCTAGCCAAAAACATTCAGTACTTC

V gene: TRBV19
CDR3 length: 18
J gene: TRBJ2-4
clone size: -
D gene: TRBD1
CDR3 protein: CASGAGTGLTWIKNIQYF
CDR3 DNA: TGTGCCTCCGGCGCCGGGACAGGACTAACTTGGATCAAAAACATTCAGTACTTC

V gene: TRBV7-2
CDR3 length: 17
J gene: TRBJ1-3
clone size: -
D gene: -
CDR3 protein: CASSLRATVGSGNTIYF
CDR3 DNA: TGTGCCAGCAGCTTACGGGCTACAGTGGGCTCTGGAAACACCATATATTTT

V gene: TRBV27
CDR3 length: 14
J gene: TRBJ2-1
clone size: -
D gene: TRBD1
CDR3 protein: CASSWTGFDNEQFF
CDR3 DNA: TGTGCCAGCAGCTGGACAGGGTTTGACAATGAGCAGTTCTTC

V gene: TRBV7-8
CDR3 length: 16
J gene: TRBJ2-4
clone size: -
D gene: TRBD2
CDR3 protein: CASSLSGDFSVYIQYF
CDR3 DNA: TGTGCCAGCAGCTTGAGCGGGGATTTTTCCGTGTACATTCAGTACTTC

V gene: TRBV5-6
CDR3 length: 14
J gene: TRBJ2-7
clone size: -
D gene: -
CDR3 protein: CASRHGTTDYEQYF
CDR3 DNA: TGTGCCAGCAGACACGGGACGACGGATTACGAGCAGTACTTC

V gene: TRBV18
CDR3 length: 14
J gene: TRBJ2-7
clone size: few
D gene: -
CDR3 protein: CASSPPTSLGEQYF
CDR3 DNA: TGTGCCAGCTCACCGCCGACTAGTTTGGGTGAGCAGTACTTC

V gene: TRBV7-2
CDR3 length: 15
J gene: TRBJ2-1
clone size: -
D gene: TRBD2
CDR3 protein: CASSLGLAGSNEQFF
CDR3 DNA: TGTGCCAGCAGCTTAGGACTAGCGGGTTCGAATGAGCAGTTCTTC

V gene: TRBV19
CDR3 length: 14
J gene: TRBJ2-7
clone size: -
D gene: -
CDR3 protein: CASSWGRGSYEQYF
CDR3 DNA: TGTGCCAGTAGTTGGGGCAGGGGATCCTACGAGCAGTACTTC

V gene: TRBV11-3
CDR3 length: 14
J gene: TRBJ2-7
clone size: -
D gene: -
CDR3 protein: CASSLRGSTYEQYF
CDR3 DNA: TGTGCCAGCAGCTTGCGCGGGTCGACCTACGAGCAGTACTTC

V gene: TRBV29-1
CDR3 length: 14
J gene: TRBJ1-1
clone size: -
D gene: TRBD1
CDR3 protein: CSVSRGLMNTEAFF
CDR3 DNA: TGCAGCGTTAGTAGGGGGCTAATGAACACTGAAGCTTTCTTT

V gene: TRBV4-3
CDR3 length: 15
J gene: TRBJ1-3
clone size: -
D gene: TRBD1
CDR3 protein: CASSQDQGGGNTIYF
CDR3 DNA: TGCGCCAGCAGCCAAGATCAGGGGGGCGGAAACACCATATATTTT

V gene: TRBV6-5
CDR3 length: 15
J gene: TRBJ2-5
clone size: -
D gene: TRBD2
CDR3 protein: CASSSGLAPQETQYF
CDR3 DNA: TGTGCCAGCAGTTCAGGACTAGCGCCCCAAGAGACCCAGTACTTC

V gene: TRBV11-3
CDR3 length: 15
J gene: TRBJ1-4
clone size: -
D gene: -
CDR3 protein: CASSLSRTFNEKLFF
CDR3 DNA: TGTGCCAGCAGTCTTAGCAGGACGTTTAATGAAAAACTGTTTTTT

V gene: TRBV11-2
CDR3 length: 13
J gene: TRBJ1-5
clone size: -
D gene: -
CDR3 protein: CASSPNGGQPQHF
CDR3 DNA: TGTGCCAGCAGCCCTAATGGGGGTCAGCCCCAGCATTTT

V gene: TRBV10-2
CDR3 length: 13
J gene: TRBJ1-4
clone size: -
D gene: -
CDR3 protein: CASSVDSNEKLFF
CDR3 DNA: TGCGCCAGCAGTGTGGATTCCAATGAAAAACTGTTTTTT

V gene: TRBV18
CDR3 length: 16
J gene: TRBJ1-2
clone size: -
D gene: -
CDR3 protein: CASSPQEGSANYGYTF
CDR3 DNA: TGTGCCAGCTCACCACAAGAGGGGTCAGCTAACTATGGCTACACCTTC

V gene: TRBV4-3
CDR3 length: 16
J gene: TRBJ2-3
clone size: -
D gene: -
CDR3 protein: CASSQEKSPPLDTQYF
CDR3 DNA: TGCGCCAGCAGCCAAGAGAAGTCGCCCCCGTTGGATACGCAGTATTTT